This paragraph reports one T cell receptor beta chain. The target antigen is unknown. These data belong to a study of radiotherapy plus CTLA-4 blockade in lung cancer. Looking at the study overall: Overall, around 18% of patients showed an objective response, while over 25% attained disease control.

Germline V CDR1 and CDR2: SNHLY, FYNNEI. This CDR3 is built from 15 residues. The V and J ends lost 6 bases and 2 bases, in that order; junction bases with no gene match: 6. Notes on the study in general: TCR clones originating in tumors grew in number in blood after radiotherapy plus ipilimumab. In blood, early T cell clone dynamics reportedly predicted response best, together with interferon-beta.

Each patient with chemo-refractory metastatic non-small-cell lung cancer was treated with focal radiation plus CTLA-4 blockade using ipilimumab. Sequenced by immunoSEQ multiplex PCR; TCRdb stores in-frame clones only, minus some. The sample contains about 24,000 clones, about two thirds of which appear only once. The sequence came from a human donor with non-small cell lung cancer whose response to radiotherapy plus ipilimumab could not be evaluated. The rearrangement uses TRBV2 and TRBJ1-3; TRBD1 aligns across 8 bases. This specimen consisted of peripheral blood, obtained from a patient treated with radiotherapy plus ipilimumab. The CDR3 DNA follows: TGTGCCAGCAGAGATCCGGGACAGGCTGGAAACACCATATATTTT. The encoded protein is CASRDPGQAGNTIYF.